This passage covers 15 T cell receptor beta chains from one sample sequenced in a study of cytomegalovirus exposure and HLA in healthy donors. The PCR had 60 Vbeta and 13 Jbeta primers. Only in-frame clones appear in the TCRdb table, and some are missing; sequencing was by immunoSEQ multiplex PCR. The table lists roughly 100,000 clones, 83% of them singletons, with 5% to 6.5% in the top ten. The sequencing input was PBMCs. The source is a man aged 18 to 30 in good health and CMV-seronegative.

The V gene is TRBV28, the J gene TRBJ1-2; 7 nucleotides align to TRBD1. Trimming cost V 6 bases and J 9 bases; bases outside gene matches: 22. Germline V gene data show CDR1 as MDHEN and CDR2 as SYDVKM. The CDR3 is 17 amino acids. The CDR3 loop reads CASRGYGTAVTRPRYTF. In DNA form, the CDR3 reads TGTGCCAGCAGAGGATACGGGACAGCAGTTACAAGGCCTCGCTACACCTTC.

The chain recombines TRBV12-5 with TRBJ2-1, with 11 nucleotides matching TRBD2. Germline V gene sequence: CDR1 LGHNT, CDR2 FRNRAP. This CDR3 spans 16 amino acids. V was clipped by 7 bases and J by 4 bases; unmatched bases: 9. The chain's CDR3 is CASAPRLAGTYNEQFF. In nucleotides, the CDR3 is TGTGCTAGTGCCCCCCGACTAGCGGGAACGTACAATGAGCAGTTCTTC.

The chain employs TRBV5-6 and TRBJ2-5, with 9 positions matching TRBD1. This CDR3 comprises 16 residues. V shed 4 bases and J 4 bases; nucleotides not matched to a gene: 11. The germline V gene encodes CDR1 SGHDT and CDR2 YYEEEE. CDR3 in DNA: TGTGCCAGCAGCATTCCCGGGACAGGGAGGTCAGAGACCCAGTACTTC. Translation: CASSIPGTGRSETQYF.

This sequence joins TRBV7-9 and TRBJ1-1; a weak D match, TRBD1 (6 bases). There are 14 residues in the CDR3. The ends were cut back, 7 bases at V and 8 bases at J, with 20 bases in the middle. CDR1 is SEHNR and CDR2 is FQNEAQ in the germline V gene (reference sequence). The CDR3 here is CASILTGGPGEAFF. DNA for the CDR3: TGTGCCAGCATCCTTACGGGGGGCCCTGGAGAAGCTTTCTTT.

V is TRBV29-1 and J is TRBJ2-7; 8 bases map to TRBD2. CDR1 and CDR2 from the germline V gene are SQVTM and ANQGSEA. Germline trimming cut 7 bases from V and 2 bases from J; bases unmatched to any gene: 4. This CDR3 comprises 12 residues. The CDR3 DNA reads TGCAGCGGCATTAGCGGGACCTACGAGCAGTACTTC. Protein sequence: CSGISGTYEQYF.

The rearrangement joins TRBV18 to TRBJ1-1; a possible D gene is TRBD1 (5 bases). The V end was cut by 1 base, the J end by 4 bases, with 13 bases between. The CDR3 runs to 15 residues. Per germline, CDR1 KGHSH and CDR2 LQKENI. CDR3 region: CASSPRGVGGTEAFF. The CDR3 nucleotides read TGTGCCAGCTCACCACGTGGGGTCGGGGGCACTGAAGCTTTCTTT.

The chain carries TRBV4-1 and TRBJ2-3; 7 bases line up with TRBD2. J lost 2 bases, V lost 4 bases, and 12 bases had no gene match. The germline CDR1 and CDR2 sequences are MGHRA and YSYEKL. The CDR3 is 17 amino acids. This CDR3 reads CASSLPLAGAATDTQYF. Here the CDR3 DNA reads TGCGCCAGCAGCCTCCCCCTTGCGGGAGCCGCCACAGATACGCAGTATTTT.

The chain carries TRBV5-1 and TRBJ1-1; no reliable D call. The length of the CDR3 is 12 residues. The V gene lost 0 bases and the J gene lost 2 bases, with 2 bases spanning the gap. The germline V gene has CDR1 SGHRS and CDR2 YFSETQ. The CDR3, as DNA: TGCGCCAGCAGCTTGGTAAACACTGAAGCTTTCTTT. This codes for CASSLVNTEAFF.

The chain carries TRBV6-6 and TRBJ2-7; 7 bases map to TRBD1. The CDR3 consists of 13 residues. V trimming: 3 bases; J trimming: 2 bases; junction bases outside the gene matches: 1. Germline V gene sequence: CDR1 MNHNY, CDR2 SVGAGI (reference sequence). CDR3 protein: CASSYTGAYEQYF. As DNA, the CDR3 is TGTGCCAGCAGTTATACAGGGGCCTACGAGCAGTACTTC.

The CDR3 spells CASSAVEGTQYF. DNA for the CDR3: TGTGCCAGCTCAGCGGTTGAGGGAACGCAGTATTTT. The V and J genes are TRBV18 and TRBJ2-3; a possible D gene is TRBD2 (5 bases). The CDR3 consists of 12 residues. V shed 5 bases and J shed 9 bases, with 12 bases lying between them. The germline V gene encodes CDR1 KGHSH and CDR2 LQKENI.

The J gene is TRBJ2-3, the V gene TRBV7-2, with D perhaps TRBD2 (7 bases). Germline V CDR1 and CDR2: SGHTA, FQGNSA. Trimming took 5 bases from V and 6 from J, leaving 18 bases between them. The CDR3 totals 15 residues. DNA of the CDR3: TGTGCCAGCAGCCCTAGACGGGGGGCCGGGGATACGCAGTATTTT. Translating gives CASSPRRGAGDTQYF.

J is TRBJ1-2 and V is TRBV7-2, with 7 nucleotides matching TRBD1. This CDR3 is 14 amino acids long. Germline V CDR1 and CDR2: SGHTA, FQGNSA. Trimming at V came to 5 bases and at J to 0 bases, leaving 3 bases not matched to a gene. CDR3 nucleotide sequence: TGTGCCAGCAGCCCGGACAGGACTAACTATGGCTACACCTTC. Residues: CASSPDRTNYGYTF.

The rearrangement uses TRBV15 and TRBJ2-1; possible D gene TRBD2, 5 bases. Trimming took off 3 bases at V and 5 bases at J, with 8 bases between the two ends. Germline-derived CDR1 and CDR2 are LNHNV and YYDKDF (reference sequence). The CDR3 has 13 residues. The CDR3 reads CATSRERDNEQFF. CDR3 nucleotides: TGTGCCACCAGCAGGGAGAGGGACAATGAGCAGTTCTTC.

J is TRBJ2-3 and V is TRBV9; a possible D gene is TRBD1 (6 bases). V was clipped by 0 bases and J by 4 bases, with 12 bases between them. Germline assignment: CDR1 SGDLS and CDR2 YYNGEE. There are 15 residues in the CDR3. Here the CDR3 reads CASSVGGGGSDTQYF. The DNA of the CDR3 is TGTGCCAGCAGCGTAGGTGGGGGCGGGTCAGATACGCAGTATTTT.

The CDR3 DNA is TGTGCAAGTGGTTCGGGGAGCCGACGACTTATATTCGGGAACACTGAAGCTTTCTTT. Protein: CASGSGSRRLIFGNTEAFF. This chain joins TRBV12-2 and TRBJ1-1. TRBV12-2 is a recognized pseudogene. The CDR3 covers 19 residues.